This T cell receptor (beta chain) appears in the sequencing data of a study of shared clonotypes between healthy human individuals (dated by TCRdb to about 2020). About the full investigation: Three men and a couple of women, aged 18 to 49 years, made up the cohort. The study deeply sequenced blood TCR repertoires of about 5 healthy adults to estimate repertoire size and the extent of clonotype sharing between individuals. To increase sequencing depth and limit assay-specific biases, different laboratories used diverse techniques to prepare libraries and sequence TCR repertoires. Between about 0.85 and 10 billion PBMCs per donor were obtained by leukapheresis. The paper's findings and limits, for the study overall: Because the study included a small number of donors, the genetic and exposure-history diversity represented was limited. Sampling was limited to blood, and TCR repertoires in tissue likely differ from TCR repertoires in blood. Pairwise subsampling indicated that sequencing depth was expected to affect the degree of clonotype sharing among donors.

V is pared back by 7 bases and J by 5 bases, with 24 bases lying between the germline termini. As encoded in the germline V gene, CDR1 is MDHEN while CDR2 is SYDVKM. The CDR3, from cysteine to phenylalanine, totals 16 residues. This entry keeps only the CDR3 DNA: 48 bases, framed from base 1. Healthy HIV-negative adults with no recently reported acute infections or vaccinations were included as donors. Every donor was a Caucasian adult living in Nashville, Tennessee, USA. In the unsorted samples, tens of millions of PBMCs were counted, and genomic DNA was extracted using the QIAamp DNA Blood Mini kit. Blood was collected by leukapheresis, and PBMCs were isolated by Ficoll-Histopaque density gradient centrifugation and then cryopreserved in liquid nitrogen vapor phase. Using the deep immunoSEQ assay, TCR CDR3 regions were amplified from genomic DNA by multiplex PCR. Genomic DNA extracted from each cell subset was distributed evenly over all wells of several immunoSEQ 96-well plates, and each plate served as one replicate. Each replicate PCR for unsorted PBMC received roughly 300 ng genomic DNA, equal to 30,000 or so T cell genomes. Ten immunoSEQ deep assay plates were used to sequence unsorted PBMC genomic DNA. Purified libraries were quantified with a Qubit 3.0 fluorometer, sized on a Bioanalyzer 2100, and re-quantified with the KAPA Library Quantification kit. A separate single-read 150-cycle Illumina NextSeq 550 flow cell was used to sequence each immunoSEQ 96-well plate. For the original study's pipeline: Because the immunoSEQ output included only junctional sequences and no quality scores, the filtering could not be the same as the filtering used for full-length reads. To assign V/J genes and CDR3, sequences were annotated against IMGT germline references using PyIR, a Python wrapper for IgBLAST v1.9. Reads were filtered out if the reads had weak V/J assignments (E-value above 1e-6), no CDR3, stop codons, out-of-frame junctions, or ambiguous translated residues. A V3J clonotype was defined by an identical inferred V gene, J gene, and CDR3 amino acid sequence. To compute the percentage overlap between repertoires, the number of shared unique clonotypes was divided by the size of the smaller repertoire. Repertoire richness was assessed with RTK rarefaction, the Chao1 estimator, and Recon v2.1 estimates of unobserved clonotypes. TCRdb took over this immuneACCESS table, retaining in-frame rearrangements with V and J assigned. Such tables are incomplete; in checked studies, under half of the missing clones stem from an unresolved V gene, and the remainder is unexplained. V and J calls plus clone size are reproduced from that table; the DNA served to infer D and trimming. This sample lists approximately 460,000 clones; approximately 80% were detected once. The ten largest clonotypes hold about 11% of the sample.

This clone showed up just a few times. Its antigen remains unidentified. No base quality information exists; no much larger clone differs at one position. The rearranged segments are TRBV28 and TRBJ2-7; the D segment could be TRBD2, given 5 matching bases. The receptor was isolated from a middle-aged woman in good health. Some clones in this sample may be carry-over from other donors' samples. Specimen: PBMCs. The DNA sequence follows: TGTGCCAGCAAGGGCCCGGGAATGGAAATTAGGGACGAGCAGTACTTC. Its coded protein is CASKGPGMEIRDEQYF.